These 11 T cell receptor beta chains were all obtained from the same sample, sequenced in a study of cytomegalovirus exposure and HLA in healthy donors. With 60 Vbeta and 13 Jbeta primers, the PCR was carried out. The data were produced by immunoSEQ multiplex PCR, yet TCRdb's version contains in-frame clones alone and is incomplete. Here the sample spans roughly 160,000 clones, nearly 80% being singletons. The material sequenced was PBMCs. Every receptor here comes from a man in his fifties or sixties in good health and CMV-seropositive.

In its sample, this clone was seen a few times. CDR3 residues: CASSQRGTAKNIQYF. The CDR3 DNA sequence: TGTGCCAGCAGCCAAAGAGGGACAGCTAAAAACATTCAGTACTTC. This chain links TRBV5-4 with TRBJ2-4, with 7 bases fitting TRBD1. CDR1 and CDR2 from the germline V gene are SGHNT and YYREEE (reference sequence). V was clipped by 4 bases and J by 4 bases; unmatched bases: 8. The CDR3 contains 15 residues.

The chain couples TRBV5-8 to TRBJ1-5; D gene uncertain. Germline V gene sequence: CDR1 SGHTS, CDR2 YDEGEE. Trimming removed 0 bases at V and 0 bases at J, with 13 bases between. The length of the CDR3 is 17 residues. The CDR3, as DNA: TGTGCCAGCAGCTTGGAACGGTACCTTTATAGCAATCAGCCCCAGCATTTT. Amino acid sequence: CASSLERYLYSNQPQHF.

The CDR3 spells CASRDGGSPTDTQYF. The CDR3 nucleotides read TGTGCCAGCAGGGATGGGGGCTCCCCCACAGATACGCAGTATTTT. The V gene is TRBV5-8, the J gene TRBJ2-3; D might be TRBD1 (6 bases). Per germline, CDR1 SGHTS and CDR2 YDEGEE. V lost 5 bases to trimming and J lost 2 bases, with 15 bases between them. The CDR3 runs 15 residues.

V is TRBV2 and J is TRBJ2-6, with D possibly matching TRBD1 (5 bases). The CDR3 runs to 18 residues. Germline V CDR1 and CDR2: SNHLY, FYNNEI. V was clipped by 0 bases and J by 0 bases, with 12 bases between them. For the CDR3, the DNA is TGTGCCAGCAGTGAAGCGCTTAGGGGTACCTCTGGGGCCAACGTCCTGACTTTC. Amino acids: CASSEALRGTSGANVLTF.

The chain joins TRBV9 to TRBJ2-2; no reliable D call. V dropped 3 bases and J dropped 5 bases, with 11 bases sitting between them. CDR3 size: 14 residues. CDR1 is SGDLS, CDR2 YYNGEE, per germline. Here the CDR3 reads CASSGRGSTGELFF. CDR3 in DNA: TGTGCCAGCAGCGGCCGAGGCTCGACCGGGGAGCTGTTTTTT.

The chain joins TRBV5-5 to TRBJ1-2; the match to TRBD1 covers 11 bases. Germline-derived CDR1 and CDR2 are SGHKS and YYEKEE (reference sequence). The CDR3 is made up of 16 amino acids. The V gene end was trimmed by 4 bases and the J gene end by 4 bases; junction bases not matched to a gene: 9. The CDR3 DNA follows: TGTGCCAGCAGCCCGACAACCGGGACAGGGGGCTATGGCTACACCTTC. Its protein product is CASSPTTGTGGYGYTF.

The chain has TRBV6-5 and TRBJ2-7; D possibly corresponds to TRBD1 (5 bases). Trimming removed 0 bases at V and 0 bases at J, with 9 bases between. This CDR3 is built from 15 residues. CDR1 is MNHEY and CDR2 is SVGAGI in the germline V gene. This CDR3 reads CASSYSADISYEQYF. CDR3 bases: TGTGCCAGCAGTTACTCGGCGGACATCTCCTACGAGCAGTACTTC.

CDR3 in DNA: TGCGCCAGCACTGAGACCGGGACAGGGGCCTCACCCCTCCACTTT. This translates into CASTETGTGASPLHF. J is TRBJ1-6 and V is TRBV5-1; 10 bases are a match to TRBD1. From germline, CDR1 is SGHRS and CDR2 YFSETQ. V was pared by 6 bases and J by 10 bases, with 10 bases of the junction left unmatched. The CDR3 loop spans 15 amino acids.

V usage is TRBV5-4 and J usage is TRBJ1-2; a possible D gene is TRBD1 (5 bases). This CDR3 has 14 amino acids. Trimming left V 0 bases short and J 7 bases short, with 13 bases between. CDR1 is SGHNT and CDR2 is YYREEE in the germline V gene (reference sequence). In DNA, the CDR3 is TGTGCCAGCAGCTTGGAGGCAGGGATCTTTGGCTACACCTTC. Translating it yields CASSLEAGIFGYTF.

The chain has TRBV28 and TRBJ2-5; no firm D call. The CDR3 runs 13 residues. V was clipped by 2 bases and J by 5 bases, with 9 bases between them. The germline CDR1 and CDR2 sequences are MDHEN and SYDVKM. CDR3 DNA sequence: TGTGCCAGCAGTTTAAGACAACCGGAGACCCAGTACTTC. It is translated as CASSLRQPETQYF. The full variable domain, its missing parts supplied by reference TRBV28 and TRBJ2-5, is DVKVTQSSRYLVKRTGEKVFLECVQDMDHENMFWYRQDPGLGLRLIYFSYDVKMKEKGDIPEGYSVSREKKERFSLILESASTNQTSMYLCASSLRQPETQYFGPGTRLLVL.

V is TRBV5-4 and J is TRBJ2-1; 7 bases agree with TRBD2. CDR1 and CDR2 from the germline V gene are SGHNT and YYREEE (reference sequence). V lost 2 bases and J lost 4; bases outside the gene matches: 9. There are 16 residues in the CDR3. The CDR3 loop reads CASSLIGGGPYNEQFF. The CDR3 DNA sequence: TGTGCCAGCAGCTTAATCGGCGGGGGACCTTACAATGAGCAGTTCTTC.